This T cell receptor beta chain was obtained from a study of Ad26.COV2.S vaccination and SARS-CoV-2 variants. Study details: Ad26.COV2.S was injected intramuscularly once or twice, 56 days apart.

Points from the study as a whole: Once vaccination had occurred, spike-specific CD8+ and CD4+ T cell responses reportedly showed substantial breadth.

Profiling relied on immunoSEQ multiplex PCR, and the TCRdb table lists in-frame clones only, not all of them. The sample includes approximately 360,000 clones, roughly 85% of them seen just once. Per germline, CDR1 SNHLY and CDR2 FYNNEI. The V end lost 5 bases, the J end lost 6 bases, and 4 bases lay between the germline ends. The CDR3 contains 11 residues. To note about this clone: Its specificity is not known.

Treatment noted: around 19 received Ad26.COV2.S at low or high dose, single or two shots; roughly 5 received placebo; per-sample allocation not given. Collection of samples fell on day 63 after the first vaccine or placebo injection. The donor's status was that of an adult aged 18-55 years in Boston. Expressing Wuhan-strain SARS-CoV-2 spike, an Ad26 vector served as the vaccine. The material sequenced was peripheral blood, taken in a trial of Ad26.COV2.S vaccine versus placebo. The rearrangement joins TRBV2 to TRBJ2-2; D gene unclear. The clonotype originates from a person between 18 and 65 years old who received the Ad26.COV2.S COVID-19 vaccine or a placebo. CDR3: CASSLAGELFF. In nucleotides, the CDR3 is TGTGCCAGCAGTTTGGCCGGGGAGCTGTTTTTT.